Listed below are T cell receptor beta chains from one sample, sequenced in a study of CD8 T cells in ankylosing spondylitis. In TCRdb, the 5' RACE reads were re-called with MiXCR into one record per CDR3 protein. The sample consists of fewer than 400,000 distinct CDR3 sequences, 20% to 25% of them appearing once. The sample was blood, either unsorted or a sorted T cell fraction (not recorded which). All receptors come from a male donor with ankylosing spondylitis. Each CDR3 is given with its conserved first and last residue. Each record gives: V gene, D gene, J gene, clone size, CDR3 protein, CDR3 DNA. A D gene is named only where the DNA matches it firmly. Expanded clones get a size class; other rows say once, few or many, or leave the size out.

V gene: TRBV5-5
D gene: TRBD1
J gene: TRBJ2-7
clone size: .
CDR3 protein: CASSLVPGQIYEQYF
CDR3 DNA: TGTGCCAGCAGCTTGGTTCCGGGACAGATTTACGAGCAGTACTTC

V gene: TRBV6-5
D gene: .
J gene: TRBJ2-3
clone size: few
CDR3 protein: CASSLLGTGTDTQYF
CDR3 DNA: TGTGCCAGCAGTTTATTGGGGACCGGCACAGATACGCAGTATTTT

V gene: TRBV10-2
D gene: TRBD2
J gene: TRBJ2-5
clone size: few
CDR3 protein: CASTGTNPQETQYF
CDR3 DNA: TGCGCCAGCACTGGGACTAATCCTCAAGAGACCCAGTACTTC

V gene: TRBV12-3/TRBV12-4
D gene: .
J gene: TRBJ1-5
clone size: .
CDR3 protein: CASSATRNSNQPQHF
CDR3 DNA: TGTGCCAGCAGTGCCACGAGGAATAGCAATCAGCCCCAGCATTTT

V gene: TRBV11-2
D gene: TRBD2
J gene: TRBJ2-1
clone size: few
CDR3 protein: CASSLQGLAGDEQFF
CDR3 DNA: TGTGCCAGCAGCCTACAGGGACTAGCGGGAGATGAGCAGTTCTTC

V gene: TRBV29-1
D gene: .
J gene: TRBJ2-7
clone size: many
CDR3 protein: CSVEAERRGWQYF
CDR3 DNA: TGCAGCGTTGAAGCGGAACGGCGGGGTTGGCAGTACTTC

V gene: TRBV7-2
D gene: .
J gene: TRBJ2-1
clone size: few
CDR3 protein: CASSSRVPLGEQFF
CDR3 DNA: TGTGCCAGCAGCTCCCGTGTCCCCCTAGGGGAGCAGTTCTTC

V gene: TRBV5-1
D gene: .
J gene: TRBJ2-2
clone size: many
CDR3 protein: CASSLEGSSGGELFF
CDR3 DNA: TGCGCCAGCAGCTTGGAAGGTAGCAGCGGCGGGGAGCTGTTTTTT

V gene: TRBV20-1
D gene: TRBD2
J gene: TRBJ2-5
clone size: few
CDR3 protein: CSARTSGMVETQYF
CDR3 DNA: TGCAGTGCTCGGACTAGCGGGATGGTTGAGACCCAGTACTTC

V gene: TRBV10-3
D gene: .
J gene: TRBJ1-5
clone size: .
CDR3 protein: CTQGGNQPQHF
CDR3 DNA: TGTACACAAGGGGGCAATCAGCCCCAGCATTTT